This T cell receptor beta chain was sequenced during a study of Ad26.COV2.S vaccination and SARS-CoV-2 variants. Regarding treatment: 19 received Ad26.COV2.S at low or high dose, single or two shots; 5 received placebo; per-sample allocation not given. Samples were taken on day 63 after the first vaccine or placebo injection. Data came from immunoSEQ multiplex PCR; TCRdb stores just in-frame clones and leaves some out. The sample shows under 550,000 clones, approximately 90% of them seen only once. The CDR3 runs 13 residues. The V gene lost 4 bases and the J gene lost 2 bases, with 11 bases spanning the gap. Germline assignment: CDR1 SQVTM and CDR2 ANQGSEA.

The clonotype originates from a person aged 18-60 years who received the Ad26.COV2.S COVID-19 vaccine or a placebo. Sequencing was performed on peripheral blood, taken in a trial of Ad26.COV2.S vaccine versus placebo. The V call is TRBV29-1, the J call TRBJ1-1; D call uncertain. This chain's CDR3 is CSVVEDFNTEAFF. The CDR3 region has the DNA TGCAGCGTTGTAGAGGACTTTAACACTGAAGCTTTCTTT.